A single T cell receptor (beta chain) is shown here with its context. What it recognizes is unknown. The data stem from a study of beta chain features in type 1 diabetes. J was trimmed by 3 bases and V by 0 bases; bases with no gene match: 1. This CDR3 is built from 15 residues. Germline CDR1 is SGHRS and CDR2 is YFSETQ. cDNA synthesis used the whole RNA isolate, giving expressed TCRB sequences. Sequenced by immunoSEQ multiplex PCR; TCRdb stores in-frame clones only, minus some. The sample lists about 360,000 clones; around an eighth were seen once. Study-level findings and limits: Comparison showed that naive, central memory and Treg TCRB repertoires appeared more similar among patients than among healthy donors.

The chain joins TRBV5-1 to TRBJ2-3, with 10 positions matching TRBD1. This receptor was obtained from a man aged 18-30 years in good health. Input material: naive CD4+ T cells from blood. The CDR3 loop reads CASSLGTGGTDTQYF. CDR3 DNA sequence: TGCGCCAGCAGCTTGGGGACAGGGGGGACAGATACGCAGTATTTT. The full variable domain, rest sourced from reference TRBV5-1 and TRBJ2-3, is KAGVTQTPRYLIKTRGQQVTLSCSPISGHRSVSWYQQTPGQGLQFLFEYFSETQRNKGNFPGRFSGRQFSNSRSEMNVSTLELGDSALYLCASSLGTGGTDTQYFGPGTRLTVL.